This passage covers 27 T cell receptor beta chains from one sample sequenced in a study of human T cells and chemical hapten exposure. Time point given: patch test 1, 2 weeks after DPC sensitization. Noted treatment: therapeutic diphenylcyclopropenone sensitization with weekly scalp DPC. In TCRdb, the RACE reads were re-called with MiXCR into one record per CDR3 protein. Among tens of thousands of distinct CDR3 sequences listed, 10% to 15% were seen once. The material sequenced was whole blood, taken in connection with sensitization to the hapten diphenylcyclopropenone (DPC). The receptors were gathered from a woman aged 60-75 years with alopecia areata. Some clones in this sample may be carry-over from other donors' samples.

The V and J genes are TRBV11-3 and TRBJ2-7; 8 nucleotides line up with TRBD1. The J segment lost 4 bases and the V segment lost 1 base, leaving 3 bases of the junction unmatched. The CDR3 contains 14 residues. CDR1 is SGHNT, CDR2 YENEEA, per germline. The DNA of the CDR3 is TGTGCCAGCAGCTTAGGGACAGGGTATTACGAGCAGTACTTC. Amino acid sequence: CASSLGTGYYEQYF.

This clonotype occurred a few times. The chain uses TRBV27 and TRBJ2-7; D possibly corresponds to TRBD1 (5 bases). Germline CDR1 MNHEY, CDR2 SMNVEV (reference sequence). The CDR3 totals 12 residues. The ends were cut back, 6 bases at V and 6 bases at J, with 12 bases in the middle. The DNA of the CDR3 is TGTGCCAGCAGGACCAATACAGGCGAGCAGTACTTC. It codes for CASRTNTGEQYF.

The chain recombines TRBV9 with TRBJ2-3, with D tentatively TRBD1 (6 bases). V was shortened by 4 bases and J by 8 bases, with 14 bases between the two germline ends. Germline lookup yields CDR1 SGDLS and CDR2 YYNGEE. This CDR3 region has 13 residues. The CDR3 DNA follows: TGTGCCAGCAGCCCCCAGGACAGTCGTACGCAGTATTTT. As protein: CASSPQDSRTQYF.

The chain combines TRBV5-5 with TRBJ1-6, with 9 bases fitting TRBD1. The CDR3 extends over 16 amino acids. Trimming at V came to 5 bases and at J to 9 bases, leaving 12 bases not matched to a gene. CDR1 SGHKS and CDR2 YYEKEE come from the germline V gene (reference sequence). CDR3 coding DNA: TGTGCCAGCAGGGAAGGGACAGGGTCGGCGGCTTCACCCCTCCACTTT. Amino acid sequence: CASREGTGSAASPLHF.

V and J are TRBV12-3 or TRBV12-4 and TRBJ2-6, with D perhaps matching TRBD1 (5 bases). The CDR3 length is 18 residues. Trimming removed 6 bases from V and 0 bases from J, with 18 bases in between. CDR3 coding DNA: TGTGCCAGCAGCCCTATTGCTGCAGGGATCTCTGGGGCCAACGTCCTGACTTTC. Translated, it gives CASSPIAAGISGANVLTF.

This clonotype was detected many times. The chain recombines TRBV7-9 with TRBJ1-1; possible D gene TRBD1, 6 bases. Between the trimmed V and J ends, which lost 5 bases and 1 base, there was a span of 11 bases. This CDR3 has 14 amino acids. The germline V gene encodes CDR1 SEHNR and CDR2 FQNEAQ (reference sequence). For the CDR3, the DNA is TGTGCCAGCAGCCGTGGACAGTCGAACACTGAAGCTTTCTTT. Amino acid sequence: CASSRGQSNTEAFF.

The CDR3 here is CASSLTSGGANEQFF. The CDR3 nucleotides are TGTGCCAGCTCGCTGACTAGCGGGGGGGCAAATGAGCAGTTCTTC. The genes are TRBV18 and TRBJ2-1, with TRBD2 matching over 14 bases. Germline assignment: CDR1 KGHSH and CDR2 LQKENI. The trim removed 6 bases at V and 7 bases at J, leaving 5 bases unmatched. The CDR3 is 15 amino acids.

This chain links TRBV7-2 with TRBJ2-3; D is possibly TRBD2 (6 bases). CDR3 length: 15 residues. Germline CDR1 SGHTA, CDR2 FQGNSA. V lost 0 bases, J lost 4 bases, and 11 bases lay in between. The CDR3, as DNA: TGTGCCAGCAGCTTAGCAGCGGGTGTCGCAGATACGCAGTATTTT. Translating gives CASSLAAGVADTQYF. The full variable domain, its missing parts supplied by reference TRBV7-2 and TRBJ2-3, is GAGVSQSPSNKVTEKGKDVELRCDPISGHTALYWYRQSLGQGLEFLIYFQGNSAPDKSGLPSDRFSAERTGGSVSTLTIQRTQQEDSAVYLCASSLAAGVADTQYFGPGTRLTVL.

This clonotype was found many times. The gene calls are TRBV5-1 and TRBJ1-2, with a tentative D call TRBD1 (6 bases). The CDR3 is 14 amino acids. Germline assignment: CDR1 SGHRS and CDR2 YFSETQ. The germline V and J ends were trimmed by 4 bases and 4 bases, with 14 bases remaining between them. CDR3 coding DNA: TGCGCCAGCAGCGCACAGGGACCCCGCTATGGCTACACCTTC. Protein sequence: CASSAQGPRYGYTF.

The V gene is TRBV29-1, the J gene TRBJ2-7; D possibly corresponds to TRBD2 (5 bases). The CDR3 is 14 residues long. V lost 4 bases and J 0 bases, leaving 13 bases between the germline ends. Germline V gene sequence: CDR1 SQVTM, CDR2 ANQGSEA. The CDR3 region is CSVGGHRTSYEQYF. DNA of the CDR3: TGCAGCGTTGGAGGGCATAGGACCTCCTACGAGCAGTACTTC.

At least ten counts were recorded for this clonotype. The J gene is TRBJ1-6, the V gene TRBV9; the match to TRBD1 covers 7 bases. CDR1 is SGDLS, CDR2 YYNGEE, per germline. J gave up 6 bases and V 0 bases, and 6 bases lay outside the gene matches. CDR3 length equals 16 residues. The CDR3 reads CASSVATGIRNSPLHF. Written as DNA, the CDR3 is TGTGCCAGCAGCGTAGCGACAGGGATCCGTAATTCACCCCTCCACTTT.

The chain is built from TRBV5-1 and TRBJ2-5, with 7 bases matching TRBD2. V trimming: 7 bases; J trimming: 1 base; junction bases outside the gene matches: 10. Per germline, CDR1 SGHRS and CDR2 YFSETQ. The CDR3 spans 15 residues. CDR3 in amino acids: CASGLLGRGQETQYF. CDR3 in DNA: TGCGCCAGCGGACTATTGGGGAGGGGCCAAGAGACCCAGTACTTC.

V is TRBV3-1 and J is TRBJ2-5; 14 nucleotides match TRBD2. Germline trimming cut 1 base from V and 3 bases from J; bases unmatched to any gene: 4. Germline CDR1 LGHDT, CDR2 YNNKEL (reference sequence). The length of the CDR3 is 17 residues. The CDR3 DNA reads as TGTGCCAGCAGCCAAGTATGGGGACTAGCGGGGGAAGAGACCCAGTACTTC. Translation gives CASSQVWGLAGEETQYF.

The V and J genes are TRBV20-1 and TRBJ1-2; D is unclear. Trimming took 6 bases from V and 5 from J, leaving 16 bases between them. Looked up from germline, CDR1 is DFQATT and CDR2 is SNEGSKA (reference sequence). The CDR3 extends over 13 amino acids. The CDR3 spells CSASRAPSYGYTF. The DNA of the CDR3 is TGCAGTGCGAGTCGGGCACCCTCTTATGGCTACACCTTC.

The sample holds a few counts of this clonotype. The V and J genes are TRBV7-2 and TRBJ1-6; a weak D match, TRBD1 (6 bases). Germline V CDR1 and CDR2: SGHTA, FQGNSA. V shed 5 bases and J shed 5 bases, with 13 bases lying between them. This CDR3 is built from 15 residues. In nucleotides, the CDR3 is TGTGCCAGCAGCACAAGACAGGCGGATAATTCACCCCTCCACTTT. Translation gives CASSTRQADNSPLHF. Combining the CDR3 with reference TRBV7-2 and TRBJ1-6 gives the whole variable domain GAGVSQSPSNKVTEKGKDVELRCDPISGHTALYWYRQSLGQGLEFLIYFQGNSAPDKSGLPSDRFSAERTGGSVSTLTIQRTQQEDSAVYLCASSTRQADNSPLHFGNGTRLTVT.

A few counts support this clonotype. The rearrangement links TRBV25-1 to TRBJ1-4; D call uncertain. The CDR3 is made up of 15 amino acids. CDR1 and CDR2 from the germline V gene are MGHDK and SYGVNS. V lost 4 bases, J lost 0 bases, and 9 bases lay in between. CDR3 DNA: TGTGCCAGCAGTGGGCCGAGCGCAACTAATGAAAAACTGTTTTTT. Amino acid sequence: CASSGPSATNEKLFF.

The chain recombines TRBV7-2 with TRBJ1-1; 9 nucleotides line up with TRBD1. The CDR3 covers 13 residues. The germline V gene has CDR1 SGHTA and CDR2 FQGNSA. V lost 7 bases to trimming and J lost 5 bases; unmatched junction nucleotides: 5. CDR3 sequence: CASNLGQGTEAFF. The CDR3 region has the DNA TGTGCCAGCAACTTGGGACAGGGTACTGAAGCTTTCTTT.

There are a few counts of this clonotype. This chain uses TRBV5-1 with TRBJ2-1; D call uncertain. Germline values: CDR1 SGHRS, CDR2 YFSETQ. The CDR3 length is 14 residues. Deletions cut 1 base from V and 0 bases from J, with 5 bases between. In nucleotides, the CDR3 is TGCGCCAGCAGCTTGTCGAGCTCCTACAATGAGCAGTTCTTC. Its protein product is CASSLSSSYNEQFF.

V gene TRBV20-1 combines with J gene TRBJ1-4; D may be TRBD1 (6 bases). The V and J ends lost 2 bases and 0 bases respectively, with 13 bases between them. CDR1 and CDR2 (germline): DFQATT, SNEGSKA (reference sequence). The CDR3 runs 16 residues. CDR3 sequence reads: CSARRGADATNEKLFF. The CDR3 DNA follows: TGCAGTGCTAGACGGGGGGCGGATGCAACTAATGAAAAACTGTTTTTT.

In this sample, this clonotype turned up many times. The V and J genes are TRBV20-1 and TRBJ2-7, with 8 bases that match TRBD1. Trimming removed 6 bases from V and 5 bases from J; junction bases left unmatched: 9. The CDR3 is 13 residues long. Germline CDR1 reads DFQATT; CDR2 reads SNEGSKA (reference sequence). CDR3 in DNA: TGCAGTGCAGATGGACAGGGAGTCAACGAGCAGTACTTC. Its translation is CSADGQGVNEQYF.

Many counts were recorded for this clonotype. The chain combines TRBV5-1 with TRBJ2-5; the D gene is possibly TRBD2 (6 bases). This CDR3 is 10 amino acids long. Germline CDR1 reads SGHRS; CDR2 reads YFSETQ. The V end lost 7 bases, the J end lost 9 bases, and 10 bases lay between the germline ends. The CDR3 protein is CASGEASQYF. The CDR3 DNA follows: TGCGCCAGCGGGGAGGCTTCCCAGTACTTC. The full variable domain, in which reference TRBV5-1 and TRBJ2-5 provide the parts outside the CDR3, is KAGVTQTPRYLIKTRGQQVTLSCSPISGHRSVSWYQQTPGQGLQFLFEYFSETQRNKGNFPGRFSGRQFSNSRSEMNVSTLELGDSALYLCASGEASQYFGPGTRLLVL.

A few counts support this clonotype. The chain carries TRBV19 and TRBJ1-5; D not resolved. Germline CDR1 and CDR2: LNHDA and SQIVND (reference sequence). The V and J ends lost 1 base and 2 bases respectively, with 12 bases between them. The CDR3 loop spans 16 amino acids. The CDR3 nucleotides are TGTGCCAGTAGTATAGGAGGCAGTCGTCGCAATCAGCCCCAGCATTTT. Encoded protein: CASSIGGSRRNQPQHF.

For the CDR3, the DNA is TGCAGCGTTGGCCGCAGGGACACCGGGGAGCTGTTTTTT. Amino acid sequence: CSVGRRDTGELFF. This rearrangement joins TRBV29-1 to TRBJ2-2, with a tentative D call TRBD1 (5 bases). The CDR3 has 13 residues. Trimming left V 4 bases short and J 3 bases short, with 9 bases between. The V gene's germline CDR1 is SQVTM and CDR2 ANQGSEA.

The chain employs TRBV29-1 and TRBJ1-2, with a possible D match to TRBD1 (6 bases). With 7 bases removed from V and 1 base from J, the gap between germline ends came to 19 bases. This CDR3 is built from 15 residues. Germline loops: CDR1 SQVTM, CDR2 ANQGSEA. CDR3 protein: CSAHHRGAVNYGYTF. In nucleotides, the CDR3 is TGCAGCGCCCACCACCGGGGGGCAGTTAACTATGGCTACACCTTC.

The genes are TRBV29-1 and TRBJ1-1, with D maybe TRBD1 (5 bases). CDR3 size: 13 residues. The V end was cut by 7 bases, the J end by 2 bases, with 14 bases between. CDR1 and CDR2 from the germline V gene are SQVTM and ANQGSEA. The CDR3 loop reads CSGRGRKNTEAFF. CDR3 nucleotide sequence: TGCAGCGGGAGGGGACGAAAAAACACTGAAGCTTTCTTT.

The rearrangement uses TRBV5-1 and TRBJ2-3; 8 nucleotides match TRBD2. The CDR3 totals 14 residues. Trimming took 3 bases from V and 1 from J; bases not matched to a gene: 1. The germline V gene has CDR1 SGHRS and CDR2 YFSETQ. Here the CDR3 reads CASSSAGGTDTQYF. CDR3 sequence (DNA): TGCGCCAGCAGCTCAGCGGGGGGCACAGATACGCAGTATTTT.

The rearrangement uses TRBV7-3 and TRBJ2-3; TRBD2 matches at 7 bases. The length of the CDR3 is 15 residues. Germline trimming cut 5 bases from V and 3 bases from J; bases unmatched to any gene: 8. The germline CDR1 and CDR2 sequences are SGHTA and FQGTGA. CDR3 nucleotide sequence: TGTGCCAGCAGCCCGTCGGGGGGTCGGACAGATACGCAGTATTTT. It yields the protein CASSPSGGRTDTQYF.